This T cell receptor (beta chain) was captured by sequencing in a study of T-cell reconstitution after alpha-beta-depleted transplantation in children. The V gene's germline CDR1 is DFQATT and CDR2 SNEGSKA (reference sequence). The V and J ends lost 5 bases and 7 bases respectively, with 12 bases between them. The CDR3 has 12 amino acids. A remark on this clonotype: What it binds is not known.

Unique molecular identifiers were built into the TCRbeta library. MiXCR, applied by TCRdb to the PCR reads, yields one record per CDR3 protein. The table has a few hundred thousand distinct CDR3 sequences, about an eighth seen once. Points from the study as a whole: The study reportedly traced alpha-beta T cells about two months after transplant to several hundred expanded graft clones. Diversity and T-cell counts at one year after transplant derived mostly from new T cells. Surviving recipient cells, namely T cells and thymic progenitors, were the source of high day-60 TCRbeta diversity in some patients.

Sample: PBMCs, mostly from graft donor cells, taken 360 days after TCRalphabeta/CD19-depleted stem cell transplant. The TCR comes from a male patient younger than 18 who had a stem cell transplant for acute myeloid leukemia, so the T cells may come from the graft donor. J is TRBJ2-1 and V is TRBV20-1; possible D gene TRBD2, 5 bases. The CDR3 reads CSAPSPGNEQFF. As DNA, the CDR3 is TGCAGTGCTCCTTCGCCGGGGAATGAGCAGTTCTTC.